Below are 21 T cell receptor beta chains sequenced from a single sample in a study of T-cell reconstitution after alpha-beta-depleted transplantation in children. It was with unique molecular identifiers that the TCRbeta library was prepared. TCRdb passed the PCR reads through MiXCR, listing each CDR3 protein once. The sample lists about 200,000 distinct CDR3 sequences; just under 6.5% were seen once. Specimen: PBMCs, collected before TCRalphabeta/CD19-depleted stem cell transplant. The receptors were sampled from a girl under two years old with combined immunodeficiency, due to receive a stem cell transplant.

The chain is built from TRBV4-3 and TRBJ2-5; TRBD1 agrees at 7 bases. CDR1 LGHNA and CDR2 YSLEER come from the germline V gene. The ends lost 0 bases at V and 5 bases at J; junction bases unmatched: 9. The CDR3 covers 16 residues. Written as DNA, the CDR3 is TGCGCCAGCAGCCAAGACTACAGGGGAATCCGGGAGACCCAGTACTTC. The encoded protein is CASSQDYRGIRETQYF.

Points on this clonotype: A read error may be the cause here, since a much bigger clone is one base away. J is TRBJ2-7 and V is TRBV2, with 12 positions matching TRBD2. The CDR3 is 14 amino acids. Germline V gene data show CDR1 as SNHLY and CDR2 as FYNNEI. Trimming took 10 bases from V and 2 from J; bases not matched to a gene: 6. The DNA of the CDR3 is TGTGCCATCAACCGACTAGCGGGAGCCTACGAGCAGTACTTC. This sequence encodes CAINRLAGAYEQYF. Combining the CDR3 with reference TRBV2 and TRBJ2-7 gives the whole variable domain EPEVTQTPSHQVTQMGQEVILRCVPISNHLYFYWYRQILGQKVEFLVSFYNNEISEKSEIFDDQFSVERPDGSNFTLKIRSTKLEDSAMYFCAINRLAGAYEQYFGPGTRLTVT.

The rearrangement uses TRBV4-2 and TRBJ2-2; D is ambiguous. V was cut by 2 bases and J by 0 bases, with 7 bases left in between. The CDR3 is 15 residues long. Germline V gives CDR1 LGHNA, CDR2 YNFKEQ. CDR3 protein: CASSQPRPNTGELFF. As DNA, the CDR3 is TGTGCCAGCAGCCAACCTAGACCGAACACCGGGGAGCTGTTTTTT.

The CDR3, as DNA: TGTGCCAGCAGCTTATCTGGCCAGCCATACTACGAGCAGTACTTC. As protein: CASSLSGQPYYEQYF. The V and J genes are TRBV7-6 and TRBJ2-7; no definite D call. CDR3 length: 15 residues. Per the germline V gene, CDR1 is SGHVS and CDR2 is FNYEAQ. Trimming took off 2 bases at V and 3 bases at J, with 14 bases between the two ends.

This clonotype was recorded at least ten times. V usage is TRBV25-1 and J usage is TRBJ2-3; 7 nucleotides line up with TRBD1. V was pared by 6 bases and J by 5 bases, with 5 bases of the junction left unmatched. This CDR3 region has 13 residues. Germline CDR1 MGHDK, CDR2 SYGVNS. DNA of the CDR3: TGTGCCAGCAGCACACAGGGGATAGATACGCAGTATTTT. It encodes CASSTQGIDTQYF.

This clonotype was seen repeatedly, ten times or more. J is TRBJ2-3 and V is TRBV28; 9 positions agree with TRBD2. V was clipped by 0 bases and J by 1 base; unmatched bases: 2. CDR1 MDHEN and CDR2 SYDVKM come from the germline V gene. The CDR3 covers 16 residues. The CDR3 region has the DNA TGTGCCAGCAGTTTATGGGCTAGCGGGGGCACAGATACGCAGTATTTT. It encodes CASSLWASGGTDTQYF.

This clonotype has ten or more counts. This chain joins TRBV28 and TRBJ2-1; D is unresolved. V lost 4 bases, J lost 0 bases, and 13 bases lay in between. Germline CDR1 is MDHEN and CDR2 is SYDVKM. This CDR3 contains 16 residues. The CDR3 DNA is TGTGCCAGCAGTTATTATGGATCCTCCTCCTACAATGAGCAGTTCTTC. Its protein is CASSYYGSSSYNEQFF.

This clonotype was observed many times. The J gene is TRBJ2-3, the V gene TRBV13; 13 nucleotides match TRBD2. Germline lookup yields CDR1 PRHDT and CDR2 FYEKMQ (reference sequence). V was pared by 4 bases and J by 0 bases, with 13 bases of the junction left unmatched. The CDR3 is 20 amino acids. CDR3 nucleotides: TGTGCCAGCAGCTCGCCACCCGGGACTAGCGGGACTTATAGCACAGATACGCAGTATTTT. Protein: CASSSPPGTSGTYSTDTQYF.

This clonotype was found many times. The chain uses TRBV12-3 or TRBV12-4 and TRBJ2-7; D possibly uses TRBD1 or TRBD2 (7 bases each). This CDR3 contains 15 residues. Trimming removed 1 base from V and 4 bases from J, with 14 bases in between. CDR3 sequence reads: CASSLGQGGIYEQYF. In DNA, the CDR3 is TGTGCCAGCAGTTTAGGTCAGGGGGGGATTTACGAGCAGTACTTC.

In this sample, this clonotype turned up a few times. V is TRBV30 and J is TRBJ1-1; 9 bases align to TRBD1. Germline CDR1 GTSNPN, CDR2 SVGIG (reference sequence). The CDR3 spans 17 residues. V trimming: 4 bases; J trimming: 3 bases; junction bases outside the gene matches: 15. CDR3 bases: TGTGCCTGGACCATTGGGACAGGGCGAGGTTGTGACACTGAAGCTTTCTTT. It yields the protein CAWTIGTGRGCDTEAFF.

This clonotype was seen at least ten times. The chain joins TRBV12-3 or TRBV12-4 to TRBJ2-5, with D perhaps matching TRBD2 (5 bases). Trimming removed 8 bases at V and 1 base at J, with 17 bases between. There are 15 residues in the CDR3. CDR3 DNA: TGTGCCAGCTGTTCCCTCGGGGATTCCCAAGAGACCCAGTACTTC. Amino acid sequence: CASCSLGDSQETQYF.

This clonotype was observed many times. The rearrangement joins TRBV5-5 to TRBJ2-7, with unresolved D. The CDR3 has 14 residues. CDR1 is SGHKS and CDR2 is YYEKEE in the germline V gene (reference sequence). V was clipped by 1 base and J by 2 bases, with 10 bases between them. The CDR3 nucleotides are TGTGCCAGCAGCTTGTCGGCCAGCGCCTACGAGCAGTACTTC. Translated, it gives CASSLSASAYEQYF.

J is TRBJ1-5 and V is TRBV6-5; D is ambiguous. Germline CDR1 is MNHEY and CDR2 is SVGAGI. V lost 4 bases to trimming and J lost 0 bases, with 7 bases between them. CDR3 size: 14 residues. Here the CDR3 reads CASSFPHSNQPQHF. The DNA of the CDR3 is TGTGCCAGCAGTTTCCCCCATAGCAATCAGCCCCAGCATTTT.

The sample holds many counts of this clonotype. V gene TRBV7-6 combines with J gene TRBJ2-5; 10 bases align to TRBD2. Germline V CDR1 and CDR2: SGHVS, FNYEAQ. This CDR3 is built from 15 residues. The V and J ends lost 2 bases and 3 bases, in that order; junction bases with no gene match: 3. The CDR3 reads CASSLSSGGKETQYF. In DNA form, the CDR3 reads TGTGCCAGCAGCTTATCTAGCGGGGGAAAAGAGACCCAGTACTTC. Filled out from reference TRBV7-6 and TRBJ2-5, the complete variable domain reads GAGVSQSPRYKVTKRGQDVALRCDPISGHVSLYWYRQALGQGPEFLTYFNYEAQQDKSGLPNDRFSAERPEGSISTLTIQRTEQRDSAMYRCASSLSSGGKETQYFGPGTRLLVL.

This clonotype was counted ten times or more. The chain employs TRBV3-1 and TRBJ1-2; D may be TRBD1 (6 bases). Germline lookup yields CDR1 LGHDT and CDR2 YNNKEL (reference sequence). The V end lost 5 bases, the J end lost 4 bases, and 8 bases lay between the germline ends. The CDR3 covers 12 residues. CDR3 amino acids: CASSWDTYGYTF. CDR3 DNA: TGTGCCAGCAGCTGGGACACCTATGGCTACACCTTC. The full variable domain, in which reference TRBV3-1 and TRBJ1-2 provide the parts outside the CDR3, is DTAVSQTPKYLVTQMGNDKSIKCEQNLGHDTMYWYKQDSKKFLKIMFSYNNKELIINETVPNRFSPKSPDKAHLNLHINSLELGDSAVYFCASSWDTYGYTFGSGTRLTVV.

This clonotype was recorded at least ten times. The chain has TRBV20-1 and TRBJ2-1; TRBD2 aligns across 8 bases. The CDR3 loop spans 14 amino acids. V was pared by 4 bases and J by 4 bases, with 6 bases of the junction left unmatched. Germline lookup yields CDR1 DFQATT and CDR2 SNEGSKA (reference sequence). CDR3 sequence reads: CSATGGPRYNEQFF. CDR3 DNA: TGCAGTGCTACGGGAGGGCCGAGGTACAATGAGCAGTTCTTC.

This clonotype was counted only a few times. The chain links TRBV12-3 or TRBV12-4 to TRBJ2-3; D gene unclear. There are 15 residues in the CDR3. The V gene lost 6 bases and the J gene lost 4 bases, with 17 bases spanning the gap. The CDR3 DNA follows: TGTGCCAGCAGCCCAAAACGGAGTCTTGCAGATACGCAGTATTTT. Translation gives CASSPKRSLADTQYF.

This clonotype occurred many times. The chain employs TRBV7-7 and TRBJ2-5; D is uncertain. The germline V gene has CDR1 SSHAT and CDR2 FNYEAQ (reference sequence). This CDR3 spans 13 amino acids. V was cut by 6 bases and J by 4 bases, with 12 bases left in between. CDR3: CASSSSSGETQYF. CDR3 coding DNA: TGTGCCAGCAGTTCCTCCTCCGGAGAGACCCAGTACTTC.

This clonotype was counted many times. This chain joins TRBV5-1 and TRBJ2-1; D gene uncertain. V lost 0 bases to trimming and J lost 6 bases, with 7 bases between them. CDR3 length: 13 amino acids. Germline-derived CDR1 and CDR2 are SGHRS and YFSETQ. CDR3 loop: CASSLDSPNEQFF. DNA of the CDR3: TGCGCCAGCAGCTTGGACAGCCCCAATGAGCAGTTCTTC. The full variable domain, with the rest looked up from reference TRBV5-1 and TRBJ2-1, is KAGVTQTPRYLIKTRGQQVTLSCSPISGHRSVSWYQQTPGQGLQFLFEYFSETQRNKGNFPGRFSGRQFSNSRSEMNVSTLELGDSALYLCASSLDSPNEQFFGPGTRLTVL.

The table lists this clonotype with many counts. This chain connects TRBV13 to TRBJ2-7; D may correspond to TRBD1 or TRBD2 (5 bases each). The CDR3 spans 15 residues. The germline V and J ends were trimmed by 1 base and 6 bases, with 16 bases remaining between them. Germline loops: CDR1 PRHDT, CDR2 FYEKMQ (reference sequence). The CDR3 here is CASSLVGENLGEQYF. The CDR3 bases are TGTGCCAGCAGCTTAGTGGGGGAAAATCTCGGCGAGCAGTACTTC.

The chain joins TRBV6-5 to TRBJ2-2, with D perhaps matching TRBD2 (6 bases). V shed 2 bases and J shed 5 bases, with 18 bases lying between them. Germline loops: CDR1 MNHEY, CDR2 SVGAGI. The CDR3 has 17 amino acids. CDR3 region: CASSYGGPGGGTGELFF. CDR3 nucleotides: TGTGCCAGCAGTTACGGGGGTCCGGGTGGGGGGACCGGGGAGCTGTTTTTT.